This passage covers 31 T cell receptor beta chains from one sample sequenced in a study of a mutant IDH1 vaccine in newly diagnosed glioma. Sequenced by immunoSEQ multiplex PCR; TCRdb stores in-frame clones only, minus some. The sample has some 46,000 clones; around 94% are singletons. These receptors have no known antigen. Documented time point: week 35, safety follow-up. Alongside topical imiquimod, each dose of vaccine comprised 300 ug of mutant IDH1 20-mer peptide. Sequenced here: PBMCs, sampled from a glioma patient whose treatment included an IDH1 peptide vaccine. These receptors all stem from a man aged 50 or older with glioma.

The chain couples TRBV6-5 to TRBJ1-2; D is unresolved. Germline V lookup: CDR1 MNHEY, CDR2 SVGAGI. Trimming stripped 1 base from V and 8 bases from J, with 17 bases between. CDR3 size: 15 residues. CDR3 residues: CASSYWVSGNRGYTF. Here the CDR3 DNA reads TGTGCCAGCAGTTACTGGGTGTCGGGGAACAGAGGCTACACCTTC.

V and J are TRBV6-1 and TRBJ1-1, with D unclear. The CDR3 spans 13 residues. Germline CDR1 MNHNS, CDR2 SASEGT. The V gene lost 7 bases and the J gene lost 1 base, with 10 bases spanning the gap. The DNA of the CDR3 is TGTGCCAGCACAGCCCTGAAGAACACTGAAGCTTTCTTT. Translation gives CASTALKNTEAFF.

CDR3 loop: CASRGQGSYNEQFF. DNA of the CDR3: TGTGCCAGCAGAGGACAGGGGTCCTACAATGAGCAGTTCTTC. The gene calls are TRBV2 and TRBJ2-1; TRBD1 matches 9 bases. The CDR3 covers 14 residues. Germline V gives CDR1 SNHLY, CDR2 FYNNEI. J lost 1 base, V lost 6 bases, and 1 base had no gene match.

The CDR3 DNA reads as TGTGCCACCAGCAGAGTTTCGGGAACCTACGAGCAGTACTTC. It specifies CATSRVSGTYEQYF. The chain carries TRBV15 and TRBJ2-7; D is perhaps TRBD2 (5 bases). Trimming pared 1 base from V and 2 bases from J, leaving 9 bases between. The CDR3 spans 14 residues. Germline CDR1 is LNHNV and CDR2 is YYDKDF (reference sequence). The full variable domain, rest sourced from reference TRBV15 and TRBJ2-7, is DAMVIQNPRYQVTQFGKPVTLSCSQTLNHNVMYWYQQKSSQAPKLLFHYYDKDFNNEADTPDNFQSRRPNTSFCFLDIRSPGLGDTAMYLCATSRVSGTYEQYFGPGTRLTVT.

This clone appeared once. This chain connects TRBV30 to TRBJ1-6, with D uncertain. The CDR3 runs to 13 residues. With 2 bases removed from V and 5 bases from J, the gap between germline ends came to 7 bases. Germline V gene data show CDR1 as GTSNPN and CDR2 as SVGIG (reference sequence). The CDR3 DNA reads as TGTGCCTGGAGTCCACTGAATAATTCACCCCTCCACTTT. As protein: CAWSPLNNSPLHF.

V is TRBV19 and J is TRBJ1-5; D perhaps matches TRBD1 (6 bases). The germline V gene has CDR1 LNHDA and CDR2 SQIVND (reference sequence). The length of the CDR3 is 17 residues. Trimming removed 6 bases at V and 0 bases at J, with 18 bases between. CDR3 sequence (DNA): TGTGCCAGTAGATTCGACAGGACGACCCTTAGCAATCAGCCCCAGCATTTT. Protein: CASRFDRTTLSNQPQHF.

The genes are TRBV11-2 and TRBJ2-2; D might be TRBD1 or TRBD2, each matching 5 bases. The CDR3 sequence is 16 residues long. V lost 5 bases, J lost 6 bases, and 19 bases lay in between. Germline-derived CDR1 and CDR2 are SGHAT and FQNNGV. CDR3 in amino acids: CASSHGGLGGSGELFF. The CDR3 nucleotides read TGTGCCAGCAGCCACGGAGGCCTTGGGGGTTCCGGGGAGCTGTTTTTT.

The chain recombines TRBV7-2 with TRBJ1-4; D is unresolved. V lost 2 bases and J lost 3, with 7 bases in between. This CDR3 spans 14 amino acids. The germline V gene has CDR1 SGHTA and CDR2 FQGNSA. The CDR3 coding sequence is TGTGCCAGCAGCTTACACGGACCTAATGAAAAACTGTTTTTT. Protein product: CASSLHGPNEKLFF.

This rearrangement joins TRBV27 to TRBJ2-2; D is undetermined. This CDR3 spans 15 amino acids. V lost 1 base and J lost 1, with 7 bases in between. The germline V gene has CDR1 MNHEY and CDR2 SMNVEV (reference sequence). DNA of the CDR3: TGTGCCAGCAGTTTATGGTCAGTGAACACCGGGGAGCTGTTTTTT. Its protein is CASSLWSVNTGELFF.

DNA for the CDR3: TGTGCCAGCAGCGTAGATCCCCACGAGCAGTACTTC. Translation: CASSVDPHEQYF. This chain links TRBV9 with TRBJ2-7; no reliable D call. From germline, CDR1 is SGDLS and CDR2 YYNGEE. The V end lost 0 bases, the J end lost 5 bases, and 6 bases lay between the germline ends. This CDR3 region has 12 residues.

The V call is TRBV7-9, the J call TRBJ1-4; 7 nucleotides line up with TRBD1. The CDR3 totals 15 residues. The V and J ends lost 1 base and 4 bases, in that order; junction bases with no gene match: 3. CDR1 and CDR2 (germline): SEHNR, FQNEAQ (reference sequence). The CDR3 DNA reads as TGTGCCAGCAGCTTAGGGACAGGTTATAATGAAAAACTGTTTTTT. Amino acids: CASSLGTGYNEKLFF.

This rearrangement joins TRBV7-2 to TRBJ1-5; possible D gene TRBD1, 6 bases. CDR1 is SGHTA, CDR2 FQGNSA, per germline. The CDR3 is 16 residues long. Trimming took 1 base from V and 6 from J, leaving 16 bases between them. CDR3 protein: CASSLGDGVGGQPQHF. As DNA, the CDR3 is TGTGCCAGCAGCTTAGGGGACGGAGTAGGGGGTCAGCCCCAGCATTTT.

The rearrangement uses TRBV7-9 and TRBJ2-3; TRBD2 agrees at 8 bases. The CDR3 length is 15 residues. CDR1 and CDR2 from the germline V gene are SEHNR and FQNEAQ (reference sequence). V lost 4 bases, J lost 6 bases, and 9 bases stayed unmatched. CDR3 sequence: CASSSGGGPTDTQYF. The CDR3 DNA reads as TGTGCCAGCAGCTCGGGCGGGGGGCCCACGGATACGCAGTATTTT.

This clone appeared a single time. This rearrangement joins TRBV5-1 to TRBJ1-1; 7 positions agree with TRBD1. Germline CDR1 is SGHRS and CDR2 is YFSETQ. Trimming cost V 5 bases and J 5 bases; bases outside gene matches: 15. The CDR3 totals 16 residues. The DNA of the CDR3 is TGCGCCAGCAGTAGGACAGGCATGGGGGCAAAGACTGAAGCTTTCTTT. It translates to CASSRTGMGAKTEAFF.

The chain employs TRBV5-4 and TRBJ2-7; 11 bases match TRBD1. The length of the CDR3 is 16 residues. CDR1 is SGHNT and CDR2 is YYREEE in the germline V gene (reference sequence). With 4 bases clipped from V and 4 bases from J, the junction kept 10 bases outside the gene matches. This CDR3 is CASSRRIGQGAYEQYF. Here the CDR3 DNA reads TGTGCCAGCAGCCGGAGGATCGGACAGGGGGCTTACGAGCAGTACTTC. The variable domain in full, completed from reference TRBV5-4 and TRBJ2-7, reads ETGVTQSPTHLIKTRGQQVTLRCSSQSGHNTVSWYQQALGQGPQFIFQYYREEENGRGNFPPRFSGLQFPNYSSELNVNALELDDSALYLCASSRRIGQGAYEQYFGPGTRLTVT.

In DNA, the CDR3 is TGTGCCAGTGGAAACGAAGGGCGGACCGGGGAGCTGTTTTTT. Translation gives CASGNEGRTGELFF. This sequence joins TRBV28 and TRBJ2-2; D unclear. Trimming took 9 bases from V and 5 from J, leaving 16 bases between them. Germline V gene lookup returns CDR1 MDHEN and CDR2 SYDVKM. This CDR3 region has 14 residues.

The rearrangement links TRBV7-9 to TRBJ2-7; unclear D gene. Germline V gene sequence: CDR1 SEHNR, CDR2 FQNEAQ (reference sequence). V lost 3 bases and J lost 7, with 10 bases in between. The CDR3 is 12 amino acids. This CDR3 is CASSLRLEEQYF. Here the CDR3 DNA reads TGTGCCAGCAGCTTGCGACTCGAGGAGCAGTACTTC.

V and J are TRBV5-4 and TRBJ1-4; 10 bases line up with TRBD1. Trimming cost V 1 base and J 0 bases; bases outside gene matches: 3. Germline loops: CDR1 SGHNT, CDR2 YYREEE (reference sequence). This CDR3 is built from 17 residues. CDR3 amino acids: CASSLRDRGSTNEKLFF. The CDR3 nucleotides read TGTGCCAGCAGCTTGAGGGACAGGGGATCAACTAATGAAAAACTGTTTTTT.

The V gene is TRBV1, the J gene TRBJ1-5. TRBV1 has pseudogene status. CDR3 length: 14 residues. The CDR3: CTSSQGGGKQPQHF. CDR3 sequence (DNA): TGCACCAGCAGCCAAGGCGGCGGGAAACAGCCCCAGCATTTT.

The chain employs TRBV5-6 and TRBJ2-7; the D gene is possibly TRBD1 (6 bases). The germline V gene has CDR1 SGHDT and CDR2 YYEEEE. The CDR3 length is 13 residues. Between the trimmed V and J ends, which lost 5 bases and 4 bases, there was a span of 13 bases. Written as DNA, the CDR3 is TGTGCCAGCAGTCGGGACATCGAATACGAGCAGTACTTC. It specifies CASSRDIEYEQYF.

This chain joins TRBV21-1 and TRBJ2-3; TRBD2 is the table's D call, not checked against the DNA. TRBV21-1 corresponds to a pseudogene. This CDR3 has 12 amino acids. CDR3 nucleotide sequence: TGTGCCAGCAGCAGGAGTCAAAATACGCAGTATTTT. Its protein product is CASSRSQNTQYF.

This rearrangement joins TRBV6-6 to TRBJ2-7; D ambiguous. The V and J ends lost 3 bases and 2 bases respectively, with 11 bases between them. CDR1 is MNHNY, CDR2 SVGAGI, per germline (reference sequence). CDR3 length: 14 amino acids. Here the CDR3 reads CASSYITATYEQYF. CDR3 in DNA: TGTGCCAGCAGTTATATCACAGCAACCTACGAGCAGTACTTC.

V gene TRBV4-1 combines with J gene TRBJ2-1; 11 nucleotides align to TRBD2. Germline V gives CDR1 MGHRA, CDR2 YSYEKL. There are 17 residues in the CDR3. Trimming took 4 bases from V and 0 from J; bases not matched to a gene: 5. The CDR3 loop is CASSLRLAGSSYNEQFF. The CDR3 DNA is TGCGCCAGCAGCCTCCGACTAGCGGGGAGCTCCTACAATGAGCAGTTCTTC.

The genes are TRBV19 and TRBJ1-4, with D perhaps matching TRBD1 (5 bases). V lost 4 bases and J 0 bases, leaving 12 bases between the germline ends. CDR3 size: 16 residues. Germline V gives CDR1 LNHDA, CDR2 SQIVND (reference sequence). Here the CDR3 reads CASSKGSRATNEKLFF. For the CDR3, the DNA is TGTGCCAGTAGTAAGGGGAGTCGCGCAACTAATGAAAAACTGTTTTTT.

The V call is TRBV9, the J call TRBJ1-2, with D tentatively TRBD1 (5 bases). Deletions cut 1 base from V and 8 bases from J, with 21 bases between. Germline CDR1 and CDR2: SGDLS and YYNGEE. The CDR3 contains 16 residues. CDR3 in amino acids: CASSVRSGPPVPGYTF. In DNA, the CDR3 is TGTGCCAGCAGCGTAAGGTCGGGACCGCCAGTTCCGGGCTACACCTTC. Together with reference TRBV9 and TRBJ1-2, the CDR3 gives the full variable domain: DSGVTQTPKHLITATGQRVTLRCSPRSGDLSVYWYQQSLDQGLQFLIQYYNGEERAKGNILERFSAQQFPDLHSELNLSSLELGDSALYFCASSVRSGPPVPGYTFGSGTRLTVV.

Only one count was recorded for this clone. The chain employs TRBV9 and TRBJ2-7; 7 nucleotides align to TRBD1. V shed 3 bases and J 4 bases; nucleotides not matched to a gene: 10. Germline CDR1 reads SGDLS; CDR2 reads YYNGEE. CDR3 length: 15 amino acids. The CDR3 DNA reads as TGTGCCAGCAGCGCTAACCGGGACAGAGAGTACGAGCAGTACTTC. This encodes CASSANRDREYEQYF.

The chain joins TRBV11-2 to TRBJ2-1, with 7 bases that match TRBD1. The CDR3 covers 16 residues. Germline V lookup: CDR1 SGHAT, CDR2 FQNNGV. The trim removed 5 bases at V and 0 bases at J, leaving 7 bases unmatched. The CDR3 DNA reads as TGTGCCAGCAGCCCGGGACAGTTAAGCTCCTACAATGAGCAGTTCTTC. Translated, it gives CASSPGQLSSYNEQFF. Combining the CDR3 with reference TRBV11-2 and TRBJ2-1 gives the whole variable domain EAGVAQSPRYKIIEKRQSVAFWCNPISGHATLYWYQQILGQGPKLLIQFQNNGVVDDSQLPKDRFSAERLKGVDSTLKIQPAKLEDSAVYLCASSPGQLSSYNEQFFGPGTRLTVL.

The chain is built from TRBV5-1 and TRBJ2-1; TRBD2 agrees at 11 bases. CDR3 length: 16 residues. The V segment lost 0 bases and the J segment 3 bases; nucleotides outside the gene matches: 2. In germline, CDR1 is SGHRS, CDR2 YFSETQ. CDR3 region: CASSLELAGVYNEQFF. In nucleotides, the CDR3 is TGCGCCAGCAGCTTGGAACTAGCGGGAGTCTACAATGAGCAGTTCTTC.

The chain joins TRBV6-5 to TRBJ2-1; no clear D. Germline V gene data show CDR1 as MNHEY and CDR2 as SVGAGI. Trimming cost V 0 bases and J 5 bases, with 8 bases left between them. This CDR3 spans 14 amino acids. The CDR3 reads CASSYSGGHNEQFF. Written as DNA, the CDR3 is TGTGCCAGCAGTTACTCGGGCGGACACAATGAGCAGTTCTTC.

The CDR3 sequence is CATGWGAPNNEQFF. The CDR3, as DNA: TGTGCCACCGGTTGGGGGGCCCCAAACAATGAGCAGTTCTTC. The chain joins TRBV15 to TRBJ2-1; D is possibly TRBD1 or TRBD2 (6 bases each). The germline V gene has CDR1 LNHNV and CDR2 YYDKDF (reference sequence). The V gene lost 8 bases and the J gene lost 5 bases, with 16 bases spanning the gap. The CDR3 totals 14 residues. Drawing the rest from reference TRBV15 and TRBJ2-1, the complete variable domain is DAMVIQNPRYQVTQFGKPVTLSCSQTLNHNVMYWYQQKSSQAPKLLFHYYDKDFNNEADTPDNFQSRRPNTSFCFLDIRSPGLGDTAMYLCATGWGAPNNEQFFGPGTRLTVL.

This chain uses TRBV5-8 with TRBJ1-5; no definite D call. Between the trimmed V and J ends, which lost 0 bases and 2 bases, there was a span of 9 bases. CDR1 and CDR2 from the germline V gene are SGHTS and YDEGEE. The CDR3 extends over 15 amino acids. The CDR3 DNA follows: TGTGCCAGCAGCTTGGAGGGTTCCCGCAATCAGCCCCAGCATTTT. Protein: CASSLEGSRNQPQHF.